Listed here are 23 T cell receptor beta chains from one sample, sequenced in a study of cytomegalovirus exposure and HLA in healthy donors. 60 Vbeta and 13 Jbeta primers were used in PCR. TCRdb keeps only in-frame clones here, not all; method: immunoSEQ multiplex PCR. The table has around 140,000 clones, 80% to 85% seen once. The material sequenced was PBMCs. The origin of the receptors is a woman aged 45 to 65 in good health and CMV-seropositive.

This clone was observed a single time. The chain uses TRBV30 and TRBJ2-1; possible D gene TRBD2, 5 bases. The ends were cut back, 0 bases at V and 0 bases at J, with 18 bases in the middle. CDR1 is GTSNPN, CDR2 SVGIG, per germline (reference sequence). The CDR3 runs 18 residues. CDR3 residues: CAWSVRRGSLSSYNEQFF. CDR3 DNA sequence: TGTGCCTGGAGTGTAAGACGCGGGTCCCTGAGCTCCTACAATGAGCAGTTCTTC.

The chain uses TRBV6-1 and TRBJ1-3; D not certain. Trimming removed 0 bases at V and 0 bases at J, with 6 bases between. Germline V gene sequence: CDR1 MNHNS, CDR2 SASEGT. The CDR3 has 15 residues. The CDR3 reads CASSEARNSGNTIYF. The CDR3 bases are TGTGCCAGCAGTGAAGCGCGGAACTCTGGAAACACCATATATTTT.

The rearrangement uses TRBV7-2 and TRBJ2-7, with D unresolved. V lost 5 bases and J 5 bases, leaving 7 bases between the germline ends. This CDR3 comprises 11 residues. The V gene's germline CDR1 is SGHTA and CDR2 FQGNSA. CDR3 in amino acids: CASSQSNEQYF. CDR3 nucleotides: TGTGCCAGCAGCCAAAGCAACGAGCAGTACTTC. Variable domain in full (rest from reference TRBV7-2 and TRBJ2-7): GAGVSQSPSNKVTEKGKDVELRCDPISGHTALYWYRQSLGQGLEFLIYFQGNSAPDKSGLPSDRFSAERTGGSVSTLTIQRTQQEDSAVYLCASSQSNEQYFGPGTRLTVT.

The V and J genes are TRBV19 and TRBJ2-1; 10 bases match TRBD2. Germline-derived CDR1 and CDR2 are LNHDA and SQIVND (reference sequence). Trimming removed 8 bases from V and 3 bases from J; junction bases left unmatched: 16. This CDR3 comprises 18 residues. CDR3 in amino acids: CASCPRSGRAGVYNEQFF. The CDR3 DNA is TGTGCCAGTTGCCCAAGGAGCGGGAGGGCCGGGGTCTACAATGAGCAGTTCTTC.

The chain has TRBV10-3 and TRBJ1-1; no definite D call. This CDR3 contains 12 residues. Trimming removed 4 bases at V and 1 base at J, with 4 bases between. Germline V gene sequence: CDR1 ENHRY, CDR2 SYGVKD. The CDR3 loop reads CAISVGNTEAFF. As DNA, the CDR3 is TGTGCCATCAGTGTCGGGAACACTGAAGCTTTCTTT.

The rearrangement joins TRBV5-1 to TRBJ2-7; weak D call: TRBD2 (5 bases). V dropped 0 bases and J dropped 7 bases, with 11 bases sitting between them. The CDR3 runs 13 residues. The V gene's germline CDR1 is SGHRS and CDR2 YFSETQ. The CDR3: CASSLGRSTEQYF. Here the CDR3 DNA reads TGCGCCAGCAGCTTGGGGAGGTCTACGGAGCAGTACTTC.

The chain is built from TRBV5-1 and TRBJ1-5; D is possibly TRBD1 (6 bases). Trimming shortened V by 0 bases and J by 3 bases, and 10 bases separated the two germline ends. In germline, CDR1 is SGHRS, CDR2 YFSETQ. The CDR3 sequence is 15 residues long. This CDR3 reads CASSLGDRYNQPQHF. Here the CDR3 DNA reads TGCGCCAGCAGCTTGGGAGACAGGTACAATCAGCCCCAGCATTTT.

This clone was detected a few times. The chain employs TRBV9 and TRBJ2-1; TRBD2 is a possible D gene (7 bases). CDR3 length: 15 amino acids. Germline V CDR1 and CDR2: SGDLS, YYNGEE. Between the trimmed V and J ends, which lost 2 bases and 6 bases, there was a span of 15 bases. This CDR3 is CASSVIARGGNEQFF. As DNA, the CDR3 is TGTGCCAGCAGCGTCATCGCTAGGGGGGGCAATGAGCAGTTCTTC.

DNA for the CDR3: TGTGCCAGCAGATCCGGGACAGGCGCTTACTCTGGAAACACCATATATTTT. Translating gives CASRSGTGAYSGNTIYF. This chain joins TRBV28 and TRBJ1-3, with TRBD1 identical over 8 bases. V shed 6 bases, J shed 0 bases, and the junction held 10 bases outside the gene matches. Germline V CDR1 and CDR2: MDHEN, SYDVKM. The CDR3 is 17 residues long.

The chain joins TRBV6-5 to TRBJ2-2; D gene unclear. V lost 7 bases and J lost 5, with 14 bases in between. CDR1 MNHEY and CDR2 SVGAGI come from the germline V gene. This CDR3 is built from 14 residues. Here the CDR3 reads CASTRPGPTGELFF. CDR3 nucleotide sequence: TGTGCCAGCACCAGGCCCGGCCCGACCGGGGAGCTGTTTTTT.

This clone has just one count. The chain couples TRBV5-6 to TRBJ1-2, with 11 bases identical to TRBD1. CDR1 is SGHDT and CDR2 is YYEEEE in the germline V gene. The CDR3 contains 15 residues. V lost 1 base, J lost 8 bases, and 7 bases stayed unmatched. The CDR3 region is CASSLWDRGMGGYTF. The CDR3 nucleotides read TGTGCCAGCAGCTTGTGGGACAGGGGGATGGGAGGCTACACCTTC.

The chain is built from TRBV2 and TRBJ1-5; weak D call: TRBD1 (5 bases). The germline V gene has CDR1 SNHLY and CDR2 FYNNEI. CDR3 length equals 12 residues. The V gene lost 7 bases and the J gene lost 5 bases, with 9 bases spanning the gap. CDR3 sequence (DNA): TGTGCCAGCAACACAGGAGATCAGCCCCAGCATTTT. Residues: CASNTGDQPQHF.

The chain links TRBV6-5 to TRBJ1-2; tentatively, D is TRBD1 (5 bases). In germline, CDR1 is MNHEY, CDR2 SVGAGI. The CDR3 sequence is 15 residues long. Deletions cut 0 bases from V and 4 bases from J, with 12 bases between. DNA for the CDR3: TGTGCCAGCAGTTACTCGGGGCCTCAGACCTATGGCTACACCTTC. It yields the protein CASSYSGPQTYGYTF.

This clone was recorded once. The chain carries TRBV15 and TRBJ1-5, with a weak D call TRBD1 (5 bases). This CDR3 region has 16 residues. Looked up from germline, CDR1 is LNHNV and CDR2 is YYDKDF (reference sequence). V lost 6 bases to trimming and J lost 0 bases, with 15 bases between them. The chain's CDR3 is CATSEGLGDSNQPQHF. CDR3 sequence (DNA): TGTGCCACCAGTGAAGGGCTAGGGGATAGCAATCAGCCCCAGCATTTT.

This chain's CDR3 is CASTRQGSGYTF. DNA of the CDR3: TGTGCCAGCACGCGGCAGGGATCTGGCTACACCTTC. The V gene is TRBV2, the J gene TRBJ1-2, with D perhaps TRBD1 (5 bases). CDR3 length: 12 residues. V lost 7 bases, J lost 7 bases, and 13 bases lay in between. Per the germline V gene, CDR1 is SNHLY and CDR2 is FYNNEI.

This clone turned up a few times. J is TRBJ2-7 and V is TRBV6-1; possibly TRBD2 for D (6 bases). CDR1 and CDR2 from the germline V gene are MNHNS and SASEGT. This CDR3 is 16 amino acids long. V was trimmed by 2 bases and J by 2 bases, leaving 16 bases between them. CDR3 loop: CASSESRWGLPYEQYF. The CDR3 DNA follows: TGTGCCAGCAGTGAAAGTCGTTGGGGACTCCCCTACGAGCAGTACTTC.

The rearrangement joins TRBV9 to TRBJ1-5, with no clear D. CDR1 and CDR2 from the germline V gene are SGDLS and YYNGEE. The germline V and J ends were trimmed by 0 bases and 0 bases, with 7 bases remaining between them. The CDR3 has 15 amino acids. The CDR3 DNA reads TGTGCCAGCAGCGTAGCCGGGGATAGCAATCAGCCCCAGCATTTT. Its translation: CASSVAGDSNQPQHF.

This chain uses TRBV4-1 with TRBJ2-2, with 10 bases identical to TRBD2. Germline values: CDR1 MGHRA, CDR2 YSYEKL. V lost 4 bases and J lost 6; bases outside the gene matches: 5. The CDR3 covers 15 residues. CDR3 coding DNA: TGCGCCAGCAGCCCGGGACTAGCGCTTCCCGGGGAGCTGTTTTTT. Encoded protein: CASSPGLALPGELFF.

The chain combines TRBV7-6 with TRBJ1-1, with D unresolved. CDR3 length: 15 residues. The V end was cut by 1 base, the J end by 3 bases, with 12 bases between. Germline values: CDR1 SGHVS, CDR2 FNYEAQ. CDR3 region: CASSLVAGGDTEAFF. CDR3 sequence (DNA): TGTGCCAGCAGCTTAGTGGCAGGCGGGGACACTGAAGCTTTCTTT.

CDR3 region: CASREDRGITEAFF. In DNA form, the CDR3 reads TGTGCCAGCAGAGAGGACAGGGGGATCACTGAAGCTTTCTTT. The chain couples TRBV2 to TRBJ1-1; TRBD1 aligns across 10 bases. Germline V gene data show CDR1 as SNHLY and CDR2 as FYNNEI. Trimming at V came to 6 bases and at J to 4 bases, leaving 5 bases not matched to a gene. This CDR3 contains 14 residues.

V gene TRBV6-5 combines with J gene TRBJ2-3, with D perhaps matching TRBD1 (6 bases). Germline V gene data show CDR1 as MNHEY and CDR2 as SVGAGI. This CDR3 is built from 16 residues. The V end lost 0 bases, the J end lost 3 bases, and 13 bases lay between the germline ends. CDR3 amino acids: CASSYSFIRGTDTQYF. The CDR3, as DNA: TGTGCCAGCAGTTACTCCTTTATTAGGGGGACAGATACGCAGTATTTT.

J is TRBJ1-5 and V is TRBV2; 7 bases fit TRBD1. Germline CDR1 SNHLY, CDR2 FYNNEI. CDR3 size: 15 residues. V lost 7 bases and J lost 4; bases outside the gene matches: 10. The CDR3 spells CASTREGTVNQPQHF. The CDR3, as DNA: TGTGCCAGCACCCGGGAAGGGACAGTAAATCAGCCCCAGCATTTT.

For the CDR3, the DNA is TGTGCCAGCAGCTCTTCCGGTAAAGAGACCCAGTACTTC. Protein: CASSSSGKETQYF. The chain recombines TRBV5-4 with TRBJ2-5, with D hard to call. The ends were cut back, 3 bases at V and 3 bases at J, with 9 bases in the middle. The CDR3 covers 13 residues. Germline-derived CDR1 and CDR2 are SGHNT and YYREEE (reference sequence).